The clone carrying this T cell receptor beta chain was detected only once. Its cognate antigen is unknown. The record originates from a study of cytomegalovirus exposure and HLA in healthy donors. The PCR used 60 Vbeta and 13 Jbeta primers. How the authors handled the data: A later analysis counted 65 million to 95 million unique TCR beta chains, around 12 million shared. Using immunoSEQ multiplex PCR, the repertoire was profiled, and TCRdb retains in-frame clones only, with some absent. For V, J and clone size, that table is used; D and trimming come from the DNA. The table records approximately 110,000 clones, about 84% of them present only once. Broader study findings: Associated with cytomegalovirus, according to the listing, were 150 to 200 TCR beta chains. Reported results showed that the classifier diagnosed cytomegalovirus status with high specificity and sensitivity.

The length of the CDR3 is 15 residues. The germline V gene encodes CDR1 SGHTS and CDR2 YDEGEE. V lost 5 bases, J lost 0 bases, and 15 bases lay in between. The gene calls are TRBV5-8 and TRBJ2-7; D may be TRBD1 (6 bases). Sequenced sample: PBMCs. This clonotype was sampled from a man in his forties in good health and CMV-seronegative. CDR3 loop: CASRFRDTRSYEQYF. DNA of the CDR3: TGTGCCAGCAGGTTCCGGGACACACGCTCCTACGAGCAGTACTTC.